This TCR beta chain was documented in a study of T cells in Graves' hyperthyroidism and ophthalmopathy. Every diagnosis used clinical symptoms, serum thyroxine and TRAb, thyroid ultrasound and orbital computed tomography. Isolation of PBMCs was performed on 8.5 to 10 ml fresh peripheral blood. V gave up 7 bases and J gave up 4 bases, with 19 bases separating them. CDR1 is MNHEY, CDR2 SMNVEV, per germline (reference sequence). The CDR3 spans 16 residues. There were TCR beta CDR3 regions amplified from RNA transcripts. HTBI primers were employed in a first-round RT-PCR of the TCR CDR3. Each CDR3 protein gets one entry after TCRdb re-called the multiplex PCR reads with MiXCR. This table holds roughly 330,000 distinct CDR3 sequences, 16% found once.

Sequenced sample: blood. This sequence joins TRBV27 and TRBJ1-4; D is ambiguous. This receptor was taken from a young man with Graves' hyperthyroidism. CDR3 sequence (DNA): TGTGCCAGCACCATAAACCTTCAAACCGTTAATGAAAAACTGTTTTTT. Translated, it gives CASTINLQTVNEKLFF.